These 3 T cell receptor beta chains share one sample of origin, sequenced in a study of CD8+CD57+ T cells in acquired aplastic anemia. Patients chosen for sequencing had CD8+CD57+ cells that had expanded, as shown by flow cytometry. Genomic DNA served as template for TCR beta VDJ and CDR3 profiling. TCRdb reanalysed the reads using MiXCR and keeps one entry per CDR3 protein. The top ten clones hold about 1.8% of a sample with about 180,000 distinct CDR3 sequences, under 50% of them seen once. Sequenced input: sorted CD4+, CD8+, or CD8+CD57+ T cells (not recorded which) from PBMCs. The receptors stem from a human donor with aplastic anemia.

J is TRBJ1-1 and V is TRBV7-2; D is unclear. This CDR3 contains 13 residues. The germline gives CDR1 SGHTA, CDR2 FQGNSA. V was shortened by 6 bases and J by 6 bases, with 14 bases between the two germline ends. Here the CDR3 DNA reads TGTGCCAGCAGTCTGGACCAAATCGCTGAAGCTTTCTTT. It is translated as CASSLDQIAEAFF.

The V and J genes are TRBV24-1 and TRBJ2-1; unclear D gene. The CDR3 is 13 residues long. Germline CDR1 reads KGHDR; CDR2 reads SFDVKD. V was clipped by 0 bases and J by 7 bases, with 6 bases between them. CDR3: CATSDLPENEQFF. The DNA for the CDR3 is TGTGCCACCAGTGATTTGCCAGAGAATGAGCAGTTCTTC.

V gene TRBV10-3 combines with J gene TRBJ2-1, with D maybe TRBD2 (6 bases). This CDR3 spans 16 amino acids. Germline CDR1 ENHRY, CDR2 SYGVKD. V was cut by 6 bases and J by 3 bases, with 18 bases left in between. This chain's CDR3 is CAIRPSEGPFYNEQFF. In DNA form, the CDR3 reads TGTGCCATCAGGCCCTCGGAGGGTCCCTTCTACAATGAGCAGTTCTTC.